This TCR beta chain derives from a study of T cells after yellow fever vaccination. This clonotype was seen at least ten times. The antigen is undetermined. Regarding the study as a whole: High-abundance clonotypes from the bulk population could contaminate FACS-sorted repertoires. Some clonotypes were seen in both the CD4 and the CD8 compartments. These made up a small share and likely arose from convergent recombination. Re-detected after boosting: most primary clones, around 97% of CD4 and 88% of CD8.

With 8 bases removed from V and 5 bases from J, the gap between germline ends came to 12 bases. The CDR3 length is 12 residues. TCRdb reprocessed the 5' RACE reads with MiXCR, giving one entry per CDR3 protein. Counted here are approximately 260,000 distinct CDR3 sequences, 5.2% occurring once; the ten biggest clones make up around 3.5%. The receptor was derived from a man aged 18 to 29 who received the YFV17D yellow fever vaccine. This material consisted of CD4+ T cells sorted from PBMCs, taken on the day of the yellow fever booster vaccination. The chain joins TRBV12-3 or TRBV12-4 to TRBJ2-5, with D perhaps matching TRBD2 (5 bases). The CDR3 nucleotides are TGTGCCAGCCGTTGGGCGGGCGAGACCCAGTACTTC. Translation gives CASRWAGETQYF.